Below, 2 T cell receptor beta chains from the same sample are listed, as sequenced in a study of blood T cell repertoires in COVID-19. Generated by immunoSEQ multiplex PCR, the TCRdb table keeps only in-frame clones and is missing some. The sample carries under 250,000 clones, approximately 84% recorded once. Input material: peripheral blood. Every receptor here comes from a woman in her twenties or thirties who had recovered from COVID-19.

The genes are TRBV11-3 and TRBJ2-3; 8 bases map to TRBD2. Germline V gene lookup returns CDR1 SGHNT and CDR2 YENEEA. There are 16 residues in the CDR3. V shed 4 bases, J shed 10 bases, and the junction held 16 bases outside the gene matches. The CDR3 DNA reads as TGTGCCAGCAGCTCCATGGGCGCGGGGGGTCTAGGGGCGCAGTATTTT. This codes for CASSSMGAGGLGAQYF.

Concerning this clone itself: The same CDR3 also results from other DNA sequences found in this sample. The V and J genes are TRBV2 and TRBJ2-2, with unresolved D. The CDR3 has 14 amino acids. The germline gives CDR1 SNHLY, CDR2 FYNNEI. Trimming stripped 6 bases from V and 0 bases from J, with 8 bases between. CDR3 in amino acids: CASRGLANTGELFF. The CDR3 DNA reads TGTGCCAGCAGGGGTCTAGCGAACACCGGGGAGCTGTTTTTT. The full variable domain, rest sourced from reference TRBV2 and TRBJ2-2, is EPEVTQTPSHQVTQMGQEVILRCVPISNHLYFYWYRQILGQKVEFLVSFYNNEISEKSEIFDDQFSVERPDGSNFTLKIRSTKLEDSAMYFCASRGLANTGELFFGEGSRLTVL.